A selection of T cell receptor beta chains follows, all from one sample in a study of T cell repertoires in cytomegalovirus infection. TCRdb reprocessed the reads via MiXCR and lists one record per CDR3 protein. The sample includes around 310,000 distinct CDR3 sequences, almost 30% of them seen just once. These receptors have no known antigen. The sample consisted of cultured PBMCs, taken from culture after CMV antigen stimulation. The receptors derive from a human donor in good health (CMV status not recorded). Some clones in this sample may be carry-over from other donors' samples. CDR3s include the opening cysteine and the closing phenylalanine or tryptophan. The D gene is left open where the match is weak. Expanded clones are given a class, and other clones once, few, many or no size at all.

clone size: once; V gene: TRBV12-3/TRBV12-4; CDR3 length: 14; J gene: TRBJ2-3; D gene: -; CDR3 protein: CASNLGVETDTQYF; CDR3 DNA: TGTGCCAGCAATCTCGGGGTAGAGACAGATACGCAGTATTTT
clone size: many; V gene: TRBV12-3/TRBV12-4; CDR3 length: 15; J gene: TRBJ2-1; D gene: TRBD2; CDR3 protein: CASSFTGGSYNEQFF; CDR3 DNA: TGTGCCAGCAGTTTTACGGGAGGTTCCTACAATGAGCAGTTCTTC
clone size: few; V gene: TRBV10-3; CDR3 length: 14; J gene: TRBJ1-5; D gene: -; CDR3 protein: CAISESDSNQPQHF; CDR3 DNA: TGTGCCATCAGTGAGTCGGATAGCAATCAGCCCCAGCATTTT
clone size: -; V gene: TRBV11-3; CDR3 length: 14; J gene: TRBJ2-2; D gene: -; CDR3 protein: CASSLHRNTGELFF; CDR3 DNA: TGTGCCAGCAGCTTGCACAGGAACACCGGGGAGCTGTTTTTT
clone size: -; V gene: TRBV27; CDR3 length: 15; J gene: TRBJ2-3; D gene: TRBD1; CDR3 protein: CASSFLPTGVDTQYF; CDR3 DNA: TGTGCCAGCAGTTTTCTACCGACAGGGGTAGATACGCAGTATTTT
clone size: few; V gene: TRBV19; CDR3 length: 15; J gene: TRBJ2-7; D gene: -; CDR3 protein: CASRPTGSIAYEQYF; CDR3 DNA: TGTGCCAGTAGACCGACCGGCAGTATTGCCTACGAGCAGTACTTC
clone size: few; V gene: TRBV2; CDR3 length: 15; J gene: TRBJ2-7; D gene: TRBD2; CDR3 protein: CASSERSGRGYEQYF; CDR3 DNA: TGTGCCAGCAGTGAAAGGAGCGGGAGGGGGTACGAGCAGTACTTC
clone size: few; V gene: TRBV5-1; CDR3 length: 15; J gene: TRBJ2-7; D gene: -; CDR3 protein: CASSPAGTRNYEQYF; CDR3 DNA: TGCGCCAGCTCTCCCGCGGGGACACGAAACTACGAGCAGTACTTC
clone size: few; V gene: TRBV5-5; CDR3 length: 16; J gene: TRBJ1-2; D gene: -; CDR3 protein: CASSFGAEASAYGYTF; CDR3 DNA: TGTGCCAGCAGCTTTGGTGCAGAAGCTTCTGCCTATGGCTACACCTTC
clone size: -; V gene: TRBV12-3/TRBV12-4; CDR3 length: 14; J gene: TRBJ2-2; D gene: -; CDR3 protein: CASRGGYGTGELFF; CDR3 DNA: TGTGCCAGCCGAGGGGGATACGGCACCGGGGAGCTGTTTTTT
clone size: -; V gene: TRBV19; CDR3 length: 12; J gene: TRBJ1-2; D gene: -; CDR3 protein: CASTPTNYGYTF; CDR3 DNA: TGTGCCAGTACCCCTACAAATTATGGCTACACCTTC
clone size: -; V gene: TRBV7-2; CDR3 length: 15; J gene: TRBJ2-3; D gene: -; CDR3 protein: CASSVAWRSGNTQYF; CDR3 DNA: TGTGCCAGCAGCGTAGCTTGGCGGAGTGGGAATACGCAGTATTTT
clone size: few; V gene: TRBV4-1; CDR3 length: 15; J gene: TRBJ2-2; D gene: -; CDR3 protein: CASSQRDRNTGELFF; CDR3 DNA: TGCGCCAGCAGCCAGCGGGACAGGAACACCGGGGAGCTGTTTTTT
clone size: many; V gene: TRBV7-9; CDR3 length: 16; J gene: TRBJ2-3; D gene: TRBD1; CDR3 protein: CASSSTGTGYTDTQYF; CDR3 DNA: TGTGCCAGCAGCTCCACCGGGACAGGGTACACAGATACGCAGTATTTT